This T cell receptor beta chain appears in the sequencing data of a study of T cell clones after liver transplantation. Across the study: Subjects received no induction therapy and standard immunosuppression until randomization at 12-24 months post-transplant.

Germline CDR1 reads SGHDT; CDR2 reads YYEEEE. V was clipped by 5 bases and J by 4 bases, with 15 bases between them. This CDR3 is built from 14 residues. TCRdb's copy holds only in-frame clones and misses some; the assay was immunoSEQ multiplex PCR. The profile shows approximately 72,000 clones, about nine tenths of them singletons. CD3+CD4+ and CD3+CD8+ cells were FACS-sorted from thawed unstimulated PBMCs. The receptor's source is a human donor who received a liver transplant. This specimen was CD4+ T cells from blood, taken before liver transplant. The gene calls are TRBV5-6 and TRBJ1-1; D uncertain. This CDR3 is CASRPGRWRTEAFF. DNA for the CDR3: TGTGCCAGCAGGCCGGGCAGATGGCGCACTGAAGCTTTCTTT.